This T cell receptor (beta chain) emerged from a study of glioma-infiltrating T cells. TCR alpha and beta CDR3 regions were amplified from RNA using iRepertoire nested multiplex PCR. TCRdb processed the multiplex PCR reads anew with MiXCR; each CDR3 protein has one entry. The sample has some 130,000 distinct CDR3 sequences, 24% seen once. General study findings and limits: Above-expected tissue-blood divergence occurred in all gliomas, most in low-grade ones.

Turning to this clonotype: Its antigen remains unknown. Given a much more abundant clone one base away, this may be a read error.

The sequence was obtained from a human donor with low-grade glioma or glioblastoma, undergoing nonglioma brain surgery, or in good health (not recorded which). The specimen sequenced was glioma tissue, nonneoplastic brain tissue, or PBMCs (not recorded which).

CDR3 amino acids: CASTLPRKETQYV. The CDR3 nucleotides read TGTGCCAGCACCCTACCGCGGAAAGAGACCCAGTACGTC. The gene calls are TRBV7-2 and TRBJ2-7, with D hard to call. Germline assignment: CDR1 SGHTA and CDR2 FQGNSA. V lost 7 bases and J 10 bases, leaving 20 bases between the germline ends. The CDR3 runs 13 residues.